A single sample is the source of the 6 T cell receptor beta chains below, sequenced in a study of blood T cell repertoires in COVID-19. Produced via immunoSEQ multiplex PCR; TCRdb's table is partial and in-frame only. The sample lists 240,000 or so clones, 75% to 90% occurring once. Sequencing was done on a sample of peripheral blood. These receptors all stem from a woman aged 25 to 39 who had recovered from COVID-19.

This chain joins TRBV6-2 or TRBV6-3 and TRBJ2-7, with D uncertain. The germline V gene has CDR1 MNHEY and CDR2 SVGEGT. V dropped 6 bases and J dropped 4 bases, with 7 bases sitting between them. The CDR3 has 11 residues. The CDR3 loop is CASSANYEQYF. The CDR3 DNA sequence: TGTGCCAGCAGCGCTAATTACGAGCAGTACTTC.

This chain's CDR3 is CASSPNGDTQYF. The CDR3 DNA follows: TGTGCCAGCAGCCCTAACGGAGATACGCAGTATTTT. V is TRBV9 and J is TRBJ2-3; D gene uncertain. V gave up 4 bases and J gave up 5 bases, with 8 bases separating them. This CDR3 comprises 12 residues. The germline gives CDR1 SGDLS, CDR2 YYNGEE.

In regard to this clone: The same CDR3 can be traced to other DNA sequences in this sample. The chain joins TRBV24-1 to TRBJ2-1; 10 bases agree with TRBD1. This CDR3 region has 15 residues. The V segment lost 3 bases and the J segment 7 bases; nucleotides outside the gene matches: 5. Germline values: CDR1 KGHDR, CDR2 SFDVKD. CDR3 residues: CATSDPGTGENEQFF. The CDR3 DNA reads as TGTGCCACCAGTGATCCCGGGACAGGGGAAAATGAGCAGTTCTTC.

V usage is TRBV5-6 and J usage is TRBJ1-4; D is perhaps TRBD1 (5 bases). The V end lost 4 bases, the J end lost 6 bases, and 13 bases lay between the germline ends. This CDR3 is 14 amino acids long. Germline CDR1 is SGHDT and CDR2 is YYEEEE. CDR3 in DNA: TGTGCCAGCAGCCTCACAGGAGAAGATGAAAAACTGTTTTTT. It codes for CASSLTGEDEKLFF.

This chain joins TRBV29-1 and TRBJ1-3, with 7 nucleotides matching TRBD1. The CDR3 loop spans 14 amino acids. J was trimmed by 8 bases and V by 4 bases; bases with no gene match: 11. Germline CDR1 SQVTM, CDR2 ANQGSEA. The DNA for the CDR3 is TGCAGCGTTGTAATCGCAGGGGGAGTTGACACCATATATTTT. Translating it yields CSVVIAGGVDTIYF.

The chain combines TRBV5-6 with TRBJ1-4; D gene ambiguous. V was trimmed by 4 bases and J by 4 bases, leaving 5 bases between them. The germline gives CDR1 SGHDT, CDR2 YYEEEE. The CDR3 loop spans 12 amino acids. The CDR3 spells CASSLLNEKLFF. In DNA, the CDR3 is TGTGCCAGCAGCCTCCTTAATGAAAAACTGTTTTTT.